This T cell receptor (beta chain) is drawn from a study of blood T cells in healthy people across ages. Using a J-beta primer mix together with a sample-barcoded 5' primer, a second PCR was run for 7 to 11 cycles. CDR3-containing paired-end reads numbered at least 2.5 million in each sample. TCRdb itself ran the 5' RACE reads through MiXCR, one entry per CDR3 protein. Of roughly 930,000 distinct CDR3 sequences in the sample, about 44% are singletons; the top ten hold about an eighth. This clonotype was counted only a few times. Its specificity is unknown. General study findings and limits: Diversity of TCR beta per million T cells declined in a roughly linear way with age. No one knew whether donors had CMV, which possibly confounded expanded clonotype changes.

Germline assignment: CDR1 DFQATT and CDR2 SNEGSKA (reference sequence). The CDR3 runs to 14 residues. The rearrangement links TRBV20-1 to TRBJ2-5, with a weak D call TRBD2 (6 bases). The J call may be faulty, since TRBJ2-7 better matches the DNA end. Specimen: blood. The receptor was derived from a man aged 25 to 40 in good health. CDR3 sequence: CSARDPGSHHEQYF. The CDR3 DNA sequence: TGCAGTGCTAGAGATCCCGGGAGCCACCACGAGCAGTACTTC.